Detailed here is one TCR beta chain. What it binds is unknown. The record originates from a study of cytomegalovirus exposure and HLA in healthy donors. Study overall: Genotyping showed roughly 81% of 350 to 400 donors falling in the Caucasian-associated ancestry cluster. General study findings and limits: A link between a missense DCLRE1C variant and TCR beta V- and J-gene trimming emerged from a later analysis. According to a later analysis, most TCR beta chains associated with CMV appeared HLA-restricted. The likely origin of a cluster of highly shared sequence variants was a sequencing artifact.

Trimming left V 4 bases short and J 4 bases short, with 14 bases between. CDR3 length: 15 residues. From germline, CDR1 is MNHNS and CDR2 SASEGT. The PCR ran on 60 Vbeta and 13 Jbeta primers. Measured with immunoSEQ multiplex PCR; TCRdb has only the in-frame clones, and not every one. The top ten hold roughly 0.75% of the sample, which has approximately 160,000 clones, approximately 80% seen once. The TCR comes from a woman in her late teens or twenties in good health and CMV-seronegative. Source material: PBMCs. The J gene is TRBJ2-1, the V gene TRBV6-1; D remains unclear. DNA of the CDR3: TGTGCCAGCAGTGGTGATCGCAGGTGGTACAATGAGCAGTTCTTC. This translates into CASSGDRRWYNEQFF.